These 15 T cell receptor beta chains were sequenced from one sample in a study of blood T cell repertoires in COVID-19. TCRdb's copy holds only in-frame clones and misses some; the assay was immunoSEQ multiplex PCR. This sample has more than 75,000 clones, with about 91% found just once. The sequenced sample consisted of peripheral blood. The receptors here all came from a woman aged 80 or over with acute or convalescent COVID-19.

The V gene is TRBV29-1, the J gene TRBJ2-7; the match to TRBD1 covers 7 bases. CDR1 and CDR2 (germline): SQVTM, ANQGSEA. CDR3 length: 13 amino acids. Unmatched junction bases numbered 10, after V lost 6 bases and J lost 5 bases. CDR3 protein: CSVVTGVLNEQYF. CDR3 in DNA: TGCAGCGTCGTTACAGGGGTACTGAACGAGCAGTACTTC.

This clone came up once. The V and J genes are TRBV11-2 and TRBJ2-5, with 7 bases aligning to TRBD2. The trim removed 5 bases at V and 4 bases at J, leaving 7 bases unmatched. This CDR3 has 14 residues. Germline CDR1 SGHAT, CDR2 FQNNGV. CDR3 sequence reads: CASSNPPSGETQYF. As DNA, the CDR3 is TGTGCCAGCAGCAACCCCCCTAGCGGAGAGACCCAGTACTTC.

V is TRBV7-8 and J is TRBJ2-7; 7 nucleotides line up with TRBD2. V gave up 4 bases and J gave up 4 bases; unmatched junction bases: 7. The germline CDR1 and CDR2 sequences are SGHVS and FQNEAQ. The CDR3 is made up of 14 amino acids. The CDR3 is CASSSSGGWYEQYF. CDR3 coding DNA: TGTGCCAGCAGCTCCTCGGGGGGATGGTACGAGCAGTACTTC.

The rearrangement links TRBV19 to TRBJ2-1, with 7 nucleotides matching TRBD2. This CDR3 is 16 amino acids long. V shed 5 bases and J 4 bases; nucleotides not matched to a gene: 11. In germline, CDR1 is LNHDA, CDR2 SQIVND (reference sequence). CDR3 sequence (DNA): TGTGCCAGTAGTCCGGGTGGTGCGGGAGTTTACAATGAGCAGTTCTTC. Translation: CASSPGGAGVYNEQFF.

The rearrangement joins TRBV5-1 to TRBJ2-5, with 11 bases matching TRBD2. J gave up 4 bases and V 4 bases, and 3 bases lay outside the gene matches. The CDR3 spans 14 residues. Germline V gene lookup returns CDR1 SGHRS and CDR2 YFSETQ. CDR3 nucleotide sequence: TGCGCCAGCAGCCGGACTAGCGGGTTAGAGACCCAGTACTTC. Translation: CASSRTSGLETQYF.

The V call is TRBV7-8, the J call TRBJ2-5, with D perhaps TRBD1 (6 bases). The CDR3 extends over 16 amino acids. The germline V and J ends were trimmed by 0 bases and 6 bases, with 17 bases remaining between them. Germline-derived CDR1 and CDR2 are SGHVS and FQNEAQ. This CDR3 reads CASSLAGATSPKTQYF. CDR3 nucleotide sequence: TGTGCCAGCAGCTTAGCGGGGGCAACTTCCCCGAAGACCCAGTACTTC.

This clone was observed a few times. The chain employs TRBV18 and TRBJ2-1, with 12 nucleotides matching TRBD1. J was trimmed by 7 bases and V by 0 bases; bases with no gene match: 4. The CDR3 totals 16 residues. Per the germline V gene, CDR1 is KGHSH and CDR2 is LQKENI. CDR3 protein: CASSPPGQGAQNEQFF. DNA of the CDR3: TGTGCCAGCTCACCACCGGGACAGGGGGCGCAAAATGAGCAGTTCTTC.

V gene TRBV4-3 combines with J gene TRBJ2-3, with 13 bases fitting TRBD2. The germline V gene encodes CDR1 LGHNA and CDR2 YSLEER. This CDR3 spans 16 amino acids. Trimming at V came to 0 bases and at J to 3 bases, leaving 0 bases not matched to a gene. The CDR3 spells CASSQEGLAGTDTQYF. For the CDR3, the DNA is TGCGCCAGCAGCCAAGAGGGACTAGCGGGGACAGATACGCAGTATTTT.

This chain connects TRBV4-1 to TRBJ2-5; 12 positions agree with TRBD2. The CDR3 runs 17 residues. V dropped 2 bases and J dropped 2; count of bases not matched to a gene: 6. CDR1 and CDR2 from the germline V gene are MGHRA and YSYEKL. The CDR3 loop reads CASSQNNLAGGQETQYF. The CDR3 region has the DNA TGCGCCAGCAGCCAAAATAATCTAGCGGGGGGGCAAGAGACCCAGTACTTC.

This clone came up once. J is TRBJ2-7 and V is TRBV12-3 or TRBV12-4, with 10 bases aligning to TRBD1. V lost 6 bases and J lost 12; bases outside the gene matches: 8. This CDR3 has 12 amino acids. CDR3 residues: CASSPGTGERYF. CDR3 DNA: TGTGCCAGCAGCCCCGGGACAGGGGAAAGGTACTTC.

CDR3 in amino acids: CASRLGLGGNTEAFF. CDR3 coding DNA: TGTGCCAGTAGGTTGGGACTAGGAGGGAACACTGAAGCTTTCTTT. The chain carries TRBV19 and TRBJ1-1, with D perhaps TRBD1 (5 bases). The CDR3 is 15 amino acids. Trimming took off 6 bases at V and 1 base at J, with 15 bases between the two ends. The germline CDR1 and CDR2 sequences are LNHDA and SQIVND (reference sequence).

J is TRBJ2-2 and V is TRBV7-3; 10 bases align to TRBD2. CDR1 is SGHTA and CDR2 is FQGTGA in the germline V gene. Trimming removed 1 base from V and 3 bases from J; junction bases left unmatched: 8. The CDR3 has 18 amino acids. The CDR3 reads CASSLMASGGAYTGELFF. The DNA for the CDR3 is TGTGCCAGCAGCTTAATGGCTAGCGGGGGCGCTTACACCGGGGAGCTGTTTTTT.

The chain couples TRBV7-8 to TRBJ2-7; TRBD1 might be the D (5 bases). Germline V CDR1 and CDR2: SGHVS, FQNEAQ. V was trimmed by 3 bases and J by 5 bases, leaving 11 bases between them. CDR3 size: 13 residues. The CDR3 DNA reads TGTGCCAGCAGCTTGGCAGGGATCCACGAGCAGTACTTC. Translated: CASSLAGIHEQYF.

This clone has only a few counts. The chain combines TRBV2 with TRBJ2-3; D possibly corresponds to TRBD1 (6 bases). V lost 3 bases and J lost 5, with 12 bases in between. The length of the CDR3 is 14 residues. Germline V gene lookup returns CDR1 SNHLY and CDR2 FYNNEI. CDR3 residues: CASSEGASLDTQYF. As DNA, the CDR3 is TGTGCCAGCAGTGAGGGGGCTAGCTTAGATACGCAGTATTTT.

The chain joins TRBV24-1 to TRBJ1-1; D perhaps matches TRBD1 (6 bases). Germline V CDR1 and CDR2: KGHDR, SFDVKD. V gave up 5 bases and J gave up 2 bases, with 17 bases separating them. The CDR3 totals 16 residues. Written as DNA, the CDR3 is TGTGCCACCAGTGCTAGAAACAGGGTAGGAAACACTGAAGCTTTCTTT. This codes for CATSARNRVGNTEAFF.